The clone carrying this T cell receptor (beta chain) was observed a handful of times. The CDR3 contains 14 residues. Trimming pared 6 bases from V and 2 bases from J, leaving 17 bases between. Germline V gene sequence: CDR1 SQVTM, CDR2 ANQGSEA. This entry belongs to a study of blood T cell repertoires in COVID-19. Study as a whole: Whether acute or convalescent, the COVID-19 samples came from the United States, Italy and Spain.

TCRdb keeps only in-frame clones here, not all; method: immunoSEQ multiplex PCR. The sample records 80,000 or so clones, around nine tenths being singletons. This TCR derives from a woman aged 60-75 years with acute or convalescent COVID-19. The rearrangement links TRBV29-1 to TRBJ2-7; D might be TRBD1 (6 bases). Material: peripheral blood. CDR3 nucleotide sequence: TGCAGCGTACACTCCGGGACACCAACCTACGAGCAGTACTTC. This translates into CSVHSGTPTYEQYF.